One and the same sample provided the 3 T cell receptor beta chains below, sequenced in a study of Graves' ophthalmopathy and Graves' hyperthyroidism. RNA transcripts provided the template for amplifying TCR beta CDR3 regions. HTBI primers were used in a first-round RT-PCR, which preceded a second-round multiplex PCR. One entry per CDR3 protein results from TCRdb running MiXCR on the multiplex PCR reads. The top ten hold roughly 10% of the sample, which has approximately 1.2 million distinct CDR3 sequences, approximately 35% seen once. The sample comprised peripheral blood or thyroid tissue (not recorded which). The receptor set was obtained from an adult man with Graves' hyperthyroidism.

This clonotype was seen at least ten times. The chain is built from TRBV20-1 and TRBJ1-5; 7 nucleotides line up with TRBD1. Germline CDR1 and CDR2: DFQATT and SNEGSKA (reference sequence). With 4 bases clipped from V and 7 bases from J, the junction kept 19 bases outside the gene matches. The CDR3 sequence is 17 residues long. The CDR3 coding sequence is TGCAGTGCTAACACGTGGCAGGGGGAGGTCGTCACCCAGCCCCAGCATTTT. Residues: CSANTWQGEVVTQPQHF.

The chain couples TRBV20-1 to TRBJ1-5, with TRBD1 matching 10 bases. The V gene's germline CDR1 is DFQATT and CDR2 SNEGSKA (reference sequence). The length of the CDR3 is 13 residues. The ends lost 5 bases at V and 6 bases at J; junction bases unmatched: 4. The CDR3 protein is CSAPDRGRQPQHF. CDR3 bases: TGCAGTGCTCCAGACAGGGGGCGTCAGCCCCAGCATTTT.

This clonotype was found many times. This chain connects TRBV20-1 to TRBJ1-5; perhaps TRBD1 as D (5 bases). Germline CDR1 is DFQATT and CDR2 is SNEGSKA (reference sequence). Trimming removed 1 base from V and 4 bases from J, with 14 bases in between. The CDR3 has 15 amino acids. The CDR3 loop reads CSARVGGTGNQPQHF. The CDR3 DNA reads TGCAGTGCTAGAGTGGGGGGAACGGGGAATCAGCCCCAGCATTTT.